The 27 T cell receptor beta chains reported below all come from one sample, sequenced in a study of T cells in localized non-small cell lung cancer. The assay was immunoSEQ multiplex PCR, and TCRdb's table has in-frame clones only and misses some. The repertoire holds approximately 2,500 clones, with approximately 29% as singletons. The sample in question was lung tumor tissue, obtained before any cancer treatment. Source of these receptors: a man aged 40-75 years with stage III squamous cell lung carcinoma.

This clone has only a few counts. This sequence joins TRBV11-3 and TRBJ2-1; 9 bases are shared with TRBD1. The V and J ends lost 6 bases and 4 bases, in that order; junction bases with no gene match: 7. The CDR3 totals 15 residues. The V gene's germline CDR1 is SGHNT and CDR2 YENEEA. The CDR3 sequence: CASSKTGGRYNEQFF. The CDR3 DNA reads TGTGCCAGCAGTAAAACAGGGGGCAGGTACAATGAGCAGTTCTTC.

This clone was observed a few times. One end of the junction fails to match germline, which may point to a read error. This chain links TRBV4-1 with TRBJ2-5, with D perhaps TRBD2 (6 bases). The CDR3 spans 17 residues. Per germline, CDR1 MGHRA and CDR2 YSYEKL. CDR3 coding DNA: TGCACCAGCAGCCAAGGAGAGCCCGCGGGGTACCAAGAGACCCAGTACTTC. Translated: CTSSQGEPAGYQETQYF.

The chain links TRBV2 to TRBJ2-7, with TRBD2 matching 8 bases. V lost 7 bases to trimming and J lost 6 bases; unmatched junction nucleotides: 14. In germline, CDR1 is SNHLY, CDR2 FYNNEI. This CDR3 contains 15 residues. The CDR3 DNA follows: TGTGCCAGCACTGCCCAGGGACTAGTGGTAGGCGAGCAGTACTTC. Its translation: CASTAQGLVVGEQYF.

This chain links TRBV10-2 with TRBJ2-1; TRBD1 might be the D (7 bases). This CDR3 is 13 amino acids long. Trimming stripped 4 bases from V and 7 bases from J, with 11 bases between. Germline CDR1 and CDR2: WSHSY and SAAADI. As DNA, the CDR3 is TGCGCCAGCAGTGTGGCAGGGGGGAATGAGCAGTTCTTC. This sequence encodes CASSVAGGNEQFF.

This clone has only a few counts. V usage is TRBV9 and J usage is TRBJ2-3, with 7 bases matching TRBD2. CDR3 length equals 15 residues. CDR1 is SGDLS and CDR2 is YYNGEE in the germline V gene. With 0 bases clipped from V and 0 bases from J, the junction kept 1 base outside the gene matches. The CDR3 spells CASSVAAGSTDTQYF. The CDR3 DNA is TGTGCCAGCAGCGTAGCAGCGGGAAGCACAGATACGCAGTATTTT.

This clone was detected a few times. This sequence joins TRBV6-8 and TRBJ2-2, with TRBD1 identical over 7 bases. After removal of 5 bases from V and 4 bases from J, the junction contained 13 bases not matched to a gene. Germline values: CDR1 MNHGY, CDR2 SAAAGT. The CDR3 length is 17 residues. The CDR3 coding sequence is TGTGCCAGCAGTCACGTCCCGGGACAGTATCGCACCGGGGAGCTGTTTTTT. Translating it yields CASSHVPGQYRTGELFF.

V usage is TRBV19 and J usage is TRBJ1-1; D remains ambiguous. V lost 1 base, J lost 7 bases, and 13 bases lay in between. The CDR3 contains 14 residues. Germline V lookup: CDR1 LNHDA, CDR2 SQIVND (reference sequence). Here the CDR3 DNA reads TGTGCCAGTAGTATAGGCCCCTCACTGGGTGAAGCTTTCTTT. Protein: CASSIGPSLGEAFF.

This sequence joins TRBV11-3 and TRBJ1-3; 7 bases are shared with TRBD1. Germline V gene sequence: CDR1 SGHNT, CDR2 YENEEA. The CDR3 has 15 amino acids. The junction had 2 bases not matched to a gene; V was cut back by 1 base and J by 2 bases. The CDR3 spells CASSLGQGAGNTIYF. DNA of the CDR3: TGTGCCAGCAGCTTAGGACAGGGAGCTGGAAACACCATATATTTT.

This clone was recorded a few times. V gene TRBV7-7 combines with J gene TRBJ1-2; weak D call: TRBD1 (6 bases). V was trimmed by 7 bases and J by 1 base, leaving 19 bases between them. The germline gives CDR1 SSHAT, CDR2 FNYEAQ (reference sequence). There are 16 residues in the CDR3. As DNA, the CDR3 is TGTGCCAGCACCCAGGGGACCTTCACATTTAACTATGGCTACACCTTC. Translation: CASTQGTFTFNYGYTF.

This clone was detected a few times. This chain links TRBV6-8 with TRBJ2-6; a possible D gene is TRBD2 (5 bases). With 2 bases removed from V and 6 bases from J, the gap between germline ends came to 8 bases. This CDR3 is built from 14 residues. Per the germline V gene, CDR1 is MNHGY and CDR2 is SAAAGT. CDR3 bases: TGTGCCAGCAGTTACGGGAGACAGGCCAACGTCCTGACTTTC. It encodes CASSYGRQANVLTF.

The chain couples TRBV9 to TRBJ2-5; either TRBD1 or TRBD2 may supply D (8 bases each). The CDR3 is made up of 16 amino acids. Germline CDR1 is SGDLS and CDR2 is YYNGEE. Trimming shortened V by 2 bases and J by 4 bases, and 18 bases separated the two germline ends. The CDR3 region has the DNA TGTGCCAGCAGCGTTTCGACAGGGGCGGGGGGAGAGACCCAGTACTTC. This sequence encodes CASSVSTGAGGETQYF.

The chain recombines TRBV5-1 with TRBJ2-1; D is undetermined. Trimming took off 0 bases at V and 0 bases at J, with 10 bases between the two ends. Looked up from germline, CDR1 is SGHRS and CDR2 is YFSETQ. The length of the CDR3 is 16 residues. CDR3 amino acids: CASSLESRSSYNEQFF. The CDR3 DNA sequence: TGCGCCAGCAGCTTGGAATCCAGAAGCTCCTACAATGAGCAGTTCTTC.

This clone was seen a handful of times. The genes are TRBV9 and TRBJ2-1; D not certain. This CDR3 spans 14 amino acids. CDR1 is SGDLS, CDR2 YYNGEE, per germline. Trimming took off 0 bases at V and 8 bases at J, with 12 bases between the two ends. CDR3 loop: CASSVGVTLDEQFF. The CDR3 DNA sequence: TGTGCCAGCAGCGTAGGTGTGACCTTGGATGAGCAGTTCTTC.

The sample holds a few counts of this clone. The chain recombines TRBV9 with TRBJ2-7, with unresolved D. CDR1 is SGDLS and CDR2 is YYNGEE in the germline V gene. CDR3 length: 13 amino acids. Trimming took 5 bases from V and 6 from J, leaving 15 bases between them. The CDR3 spells CASSSAVPSEQYF. The CDR3 DNA reads TGTGCCAGCAGTTCCGCCGTCCCCTCCGAGCAGTACTTC.

This clone has a handful of counts. The gene calls are TRBV28 and TRBJ1-3; 7 bases line up with TRBD1. Germline CDR1 and CDR2: MDHEN and SYDVKM. Trimming at V came to 6 bases and at J to 2 bases, leaving 4 bases not matched to a gene. This CDR3 has 14 residues. The CDR3 region is CASRGGKTGNTIYF. As DNA, the CDR3 is TGTGCCAGCAGAGGGGGCAAGACTGGAAACACCATATATTTT.

This clone was detected only a few times. V usage is TRBV19 and J usage is TRBJ2-7; 7 positions match TRBD2. Per germline, CDR1 LNHDA and CDR2 SQIVND (reference sequence). This CDR3 has 13 amino acids. After removal of 5 bases from V and 7 bases from J, the junction contained 8 bases not matched to a gene. CDR3 in amino acids: CASSSSGGGEQYF. The CDR3 DNA is TGTGCCAGTAGTTCCTCGGGGGGAGGTGAGCAGTACTTC.

The rearrangement links TRBV23-1 to TRBJ2-7; tentative D call: TRBD1 (5 bases). TRBV23-1 is an ORF for which the function is uncertain. The CDR3 covers 16 residues. Trimming took off 3 bases at V and 2 bases at J, with 17 bases between the two ends. CDR3 protein: CASSQGWGPRTYEQYV. The DNA of the CDR3 is TGCGCCAGCAGTCAGGGGTGGGGCCCGCGTACCTACGAGCAGTACGTC.

This clone was detected once. The chain couples TRBV25-1 to TRBJ2-7, with 7 bases aligning to TRBD2. V was pared by 7 bases and J by 2 bases, with 5 bases of the junction left unmatched. CDR1 and CDR2 from the germline V gene are MGHDK and SYGVNS. This CDR3 has 13 residues. CDR3 nucleotides: TGTGCCAGCAAGTCTAGCGGAACCTACGAGCAGTACTTC. It translates to CASKSSGTYEQYF.

The chain is built from TRBV6-8 and TRBJ2-5; a weak D match, TRBD1 (6 bases). The CDR3 extends over 14 amino acids. V was cut by 2 bases and J by 0 bases, with 7 bases left in between. Germline CDR1 reads MNHGY; CDR2 reads SAAAGT. Written as DNA, the CDR3 is TGTGCCAGCAGTTACGGACAGTACCAAGAGACCCAGTACTTC. This encodes CASSYGQYQETQYF.

The genes are TRBV16 and TRBJ1-1; D not resolved. Trimming removed 4 bases from V and 5 bases from J, with 5 bases in between. This CDR3 is built from 11 residues. Germline V lookup: CDR1 KGHSY, CDR2 FQNENV. The CDR3 reads CASSLRTEAFF. The CDR3 nucleotides are TGTGCCAGCAGCCTTAGGACTGAAGCTTTCTTT.

Relative to its sample, this clone is large (0.1 to 1%). The DNA of the CDR3 is TGTGCCAGCAGTTGGGGACACAACACTGAAGCTTTCTTT. Translated, it gives CASSWGHNTEAFF. The chain employs TRBV6-8 and TRBJ1-1; D possibly corresponds to TRBD1 (6 bases). Germline loops: CDR1 MNHGY, CDR2 SAAAGT. The CDR3 is 13 residues long. V dropped 4 bases and J dropped 2 bases, with 8 bases sitting between them.

This clone appeared a few times. This sequence joins TRBV11-3 and TRBJ1-6; 8 positions match TRBD1. The germline gives CDR1 SGHNT, CDR2 YENEEA. Germline trimming cut 5 bases from V and 8 bases from J; bases unmatched to any gene: 11. The CDR3 has 16 amino acids. The CDR3 is CASSIQTGAAYSPLHF. The DNA of the CDR3 is TGTGCCAGCAGCATACAGACAGGGGCGGCCTATTCACCCCTCCACTTT.

The rearrangement joins TRBV18 to TRBJ2-2; D is possibly TRBD1 or TRBD2 (6 bases each). The CDR3 runs 15 residues. Trimming pared 7 bases from V and 4 bases from J, leaving 16 bases between. CDR1 is KGHSH and CDR2 is LQKENI in the germline V gene. The DNA of the CDR3 is TGTGCCAGCTACTCCGGGGGCGCGAGCACCGGGGAGCTGTTTTTT. Its translation is CASYSGGASTGELFF.

This clone was recorded a few times. The rearrangement joins TRBV11-3 to TRBJ2-5, with 7 bases matching TRBD2. This CDR3 comprises 14 residues. Germline V CDR1 and CDR2: SGHNT, YENEEA. The V gene end was trimmed by 5 bases and the J gene end by 5 bases; junction bases not matched to a gene: 8. CDR3 nucleotides: TGTGCCAGCAGCCCCTCGGGGGGTAGGGAGACCCAGTACTTC. Translation: CASSPSGGRETQYF.

The rearrangement joins TRBV28 to TRBJ2-7, with D uncertain. V gave up 4 bases and J gave up 2 bases, with 6 bases separating them. This CDR3 comprises 12 residues. CDR1 is MDHEN and CDR2 is SYDVKM in the germline V gene. The CDR3: CASSSRTYEQYV. CDR3 bases: TGTGCCAGCAGTTCCCGTACCTACGAGCAGTACGTC.

The chain carries TRBV7-6 and TRBJ2-3; TRBD2 agrees at 15 bases. The CDR3 covers 15 residues. Trimming at V came to 5 bases and at J to 8 bases, leaving 5 bases not matched to a gene. Germline V gene lookup returns CDR1 SGHVS and CDR2 FNYEAQ. The CDR3 DNA is TGTGCCAGCAGCATCAGGACTAGCGGGGGGGTTACGCAGTATTTT. This encodes CASSIRTSGGVTQYF.

This clone has more than one count but fewer than ten. This CDR3 is CASRADRAGSYEQYF. CDR3 bases: TGTGCCAGCAGGGCGGACAGGGCGGGGTCCTACGAGCAGTACTTC. The chain links TRBV28 to TRBJ2-7, with 8 bases fitting TRBD1. The CDR3 has 15 residues. The V and J ends lost 6 bases and 1 base, in that order; junction bases with no gene match: 8. CDR1 and CDR2 (germline): MDHEN, SYDVKM.